A single sample is the source of the 16 T cell receptor beta chains below, sequenced in a study of blood T cell repertoires in COVID-19. Assay used: immunoSEQ multiplex PCR; TCRdb lists only in-frame clones, some missing. The sample lists some 170,000 clones, roughly 84% occurring once. The sequencing sample was made of peripheral blood. These receptor sequences come from a woman in her thirties or forties with COVID-19, enrolled during active disease.

The chain links TRBV3-1 (or the pseudogene TRBV3-2) to TRBJ2-1, with 10 bases fitting TRBD1. The CDR3 runs to 16 residues. The trim removed 4 bases at V and 6 bases at J, leaving 9 bases unmatched. In germline, CDR1 is LGHDT, CDR2 YNNKEL (reference sequence). CDR3 loop: CASSPGQGNIGNEQFF. Written as DNA, the CDR3 is TGTGCCAGCAGCCCGGGACAGGGGAATATTGGCAATGAGCAGTTCTTC.

Here the CDR3 reads CASGLARTSGIYEQYF. The CDR3 bases are TGTGCTAGTGGTTTGGCCCGGACTAGCGGGATTTACGAGCAGTACTTC. V usage is TRBV12-5 and J usage is TRBJ2-7; 12 positions match TRBD2. The CDR3 is made up of 16 amino acids. V was pared by 1 base and J by 4 bases, with 5 bases of the junction left unmatched. Germline V lookup: CDR1 LGHNT, CDR2 FRNRAP.

The rearrangement links TRBV10-1 to TRBJ2-1, with 7 bases that match TRBD2. The CDR3 extends over 13 amino acids. CDR1 is WNHNN and CDR2 is SYGVQD in the germline V gene (reference sequence). Trimming cost V 8 bases and J 3 bases; bases outside gene matches: 4. The CDR3 loop is CASGAGVYNEQFF. CDR3 coding DNA: TGCGCCAGCGGCGCGGGAGTCTACAATGAGCAGTTCTTC.

The V gene is TRBV28, the J gene TRBJ1-5; no clear D gene. Germline CDR1 reads MDHEN; CDR2 reads SYDVKM. The ends were cut back, 2 bases at V and 3 bases at J, with 8 bases in the middle. This CDR3 is 14 amino acids long. CDR3 sequence (DNA): TGTGCCAGCAGTTTACCAGGAAACAATCAGCCCCAGCATTTT. Translation: CASSLPGNNQPQHF.

The CDR3 bases are TGTGCCAGTAGTACCCGGACAGGAACTAACTATGGCTACACCTTC. This codes for CASSTRTGTNYGYTF. This sequence joins TRBV19 and TRBJ1-2, with 7 nucleotides matching TRBD1. J gave up 0 bases and V 4 bases, and 5 bases lay outside the gene matches. Germline assignment: CDR1 LNHDA and CDR2 SQIVND (reference sequence). This CDR3 is 15 amino acids long.

V gene TRBV27 combines with J gene TRBJ1-4; D may be TRBD1 (6 bases). The CDR3 loop spans 15 amino acids. Germline CDR1 and CDR2: MNHEY and SMNVEV (reference sequence). Trimming took off 10 bases at V and 6 bases at J, with 21 bases between the two ends. The CDR3 region is CATSSPKGGDEKLFF. The CDR3, as DNA: TGTGCCACCTCCTCTCCCAAGGGGGGGGATGAAAAACTGTTTTTT.

The rearrangement links TRBV4-1 to TRBJ2-6; possibly TRBD2 for D (6 bases). There are 18 residues in the CDR3. The germline V gene has CDR1 MGHRA and CDR2 YSYEKL. Trimming removed 0 bases at V and 1 base at J, with 13 bases between. CDR3 in DNA: TGCGCCAGCAGCCAAGATCGGGGACTGCAATCTGGGGCCAACGTCCTGACTTTC. Encoded protein: CASSQDRGLQSGANVLTF.

V usage is TRBV28 and J usage is TRBJ1-2, with 8 bases fitting TRBD1. Looked up from germline, CDR1 is MDHEN and CDR2 is SYDVKM. The CDR3 consists of 15 residues. V shed 2 bases and J 8 bases; nucleotides not matched to a gene: 10. CDR3 sequence: CASSLVVRTGKGYTF. CDR3 nucleotide sequence: TGTGCCAGCAGTTTAGTTGTCCGGACAGGGAAAGGCTACACCTTC.

V is TRBV6-5 and J is TRBJ2-2; D unclear. Trimming removed 5 bases from V and 9 bases from J, with 7 bases in between. From germline, CDR1 is MNHEY and CDR2 SVGAGI. There are 11 residues in the CDR3. The CDR3 coding sequence is TGTGCCAGCAGTCATACAAGGGAGCTGTTTTTT. It codes for CASSHTRELFF.

This sequence joins TRBV7-8 and TRBJ1-2; 11 bases are shared with TRBD1. The V segment lost 0 bases and the J segment 7 bases; nucleotides outside the gene matches: 10. Germline V gene sequence: CDR1 SGHVS, CDR2 FQNEAQ. The CDR3 has 17 amino acids. The CDR3 DNA sequence: TGTGCCAGCAGCTTAGCTACCCCGGGACAGGGGGGAGCTGGCTACACCTTC. Translating it yields CASSLATPGQGGAGYTF.

V and J are TRBV5-5 and TRBJ2-5; D ambiguous. Germline CDR1 SGHKS, CDR2 YYEKEE (reference sequence). V was pared by 2 bases and J by 1 base, with 21 bases between. The length of the CDR3 is 18 residues. The CDR3 region is CASSFGSAALFTQETQYF. The CDR3 bases are TGTGCCAGCAGCTTCGGGTCGGCCGCCCTTTTTACCCAAGAGACCCAGTACTTC.

This chain connects TRBV20-1 to TRBJ1-5; 7 bases align to TRBD1. The CDR3 loop spans 14 amino acids. J gave up 6 bases and V 3 bases, and 8 bases lay outside the gene matches. Germline V lookup: CDR1 DFQATT, CDR2 SNEGSKA (reference sequence). This chain's CDR3 is CSASSGGFPQPQHF. Written as DNA, the CDR3 is TGCAGTGCTAGTTCAGGGGGGTTTCCTCAGCCCCAGCATTTT.

The rearrangement joins TRBV10-2 to TRBJ1-2; TRBD1 matches at 8 bases. The CDR3 consists of 12 residues. Trimming at V came to 9 bases and at J to 3 bases, leaving 3 bases not matched to a gene. Looked up from germline, CDR1 is WSHSY and CDR2 is SAAADI. Here the CDR3 reads CASLQGDYGYTF. The CDR3 DNA is TGCGCCAGTCTACAGGGGGACTATGGCTACACCTTC.

V is TRBV5-4 and J is TRBJ1-1, with 9 positions matching TRBD1. Germline loops: CDR1 SGHNT, CDR2 YYREEE (reference sequence). J gave up 0 bases and V 2 bases, and 2 bases lay outside the gene matches. This CDR3 comprises 15 residues. CDR3: CASSLWTGVNTEAFF. The DNA for the CDR3 is TGTGCCAGCAGCTTATGGACAGGGGTGAACACTGAAGCTTTCTTT.

The V and J genes are TRBV6-4 and TRBJ2-3; weak D call: TRBD2 (6 bases). CDR1 MRHNA and CDR2 SNTAGT come from the germline V gene. Trimming cost V 2 bases and J 3 bases, with 18 bases left between them. The CDR3 runs to 17 residues. The CDR3 loop reads CASSDVKPGLSTDTQYF. The CDR3 DNA is TGTGCCAGCAGTGACGTCAAACCGGGACTTTCGACAGATACGCAGTATTTT.

This clone was detected only a few times. The V and J genes are TRBV6-5 and TRBJ1-4; 10 bases are shared with TRBD1. The CDR3 extends over 15 amino acids. Unmatched junction bases numbered 5, after V lost 4 bases and J lost 6 bases. Germline CDR1 and CDR2: MNHEY and SVGAGI. The CDR3 nucleotides read TGTGCCAGCAGTTCCGCCGGGACAGGGGATGAAAAACTGTTTTTT. It specifies CASSSAGTGDEKLFF.